The 2 T cell receptor beta chains listed next were all sequenced from one sample in a study of EBV T-cell therapy then PD-1 blockade in nasopharyngeal carcinoma. Assay used: immunoSEQ multiplex PCR; TCRdb lists only in-frame clones, some missing. The table lists roughly 20,000 clones, roughly 84% of them singletons. No antigen is known for these receptors. Treatment of the sample: AdE1-LMPpoly-expanded autologous EBV-specific T-cell therapy followed by anti-PD-1 nivolumab. The material sequenced was CD8+ T cells from blood, taken at approximately day 30 from a patient whose treatment included autologous EBV-specific T cells and nivolumab. The receptors here all came from a man between 40 and 49 years old with nasopharyngeal carcinoma.

For this clone: This sequence may be a read error, since a much larger clone differs from it by one base. V gene TRBV14 combines with J gene TRBJ2-6; TRBD2 is a possible D gene (5 bases). The CDR3 is made up of 21 amino acids. Per the germline V gene, CDR1 is SGHDN and CDR2 is FVKESK. CDR3 in DNA: TGTGCCAGCAACCAAGATTGGGCCTATGTGGGCTCGAGGGTAGGGGCCAACGTCCTGACTTTC. It translates to CASNQDWAYVGSRVGANVLTF.

This chain joins TRBV4-3 and TRBJ2-6; possibly TRBD1 for D (6 bases). V was pared by 4 bases and J by 0 bases, with 13 bases between. CDR1 and CDR2 (germline): LGHNA, YSLEER. The CDR3 consists of 17 residues. DNA of the CDR3: TGCGCCAGCAGCCCACAGGGAGACGGCTCTGGGGCCAACGTCCTGACTTTC. Protein product: CASSPQGDGSGANVLTF.